This record looks at one T cell receptor beta chain sequence and its context. This sample was included in a study of cytomegalovirus exposure and HLA in healthy donors. V was pared by 3 bases and J by 3 bases, with 5 bases of the junction left unmatched. This CDR3 has 15 amino acids. Germline V gene sequence: CDR1 SGHNT, CDR2 YENEEA. A multiplex PCR was run with 60 Vbeta primers and 13 Jbeta primers. Sequencing was performed with immunoSEQ multiplex PCR; in TCRdb, only in-frame clones are kept and a portion is missing. The sample includes around 140,000 clones, around 80% of them seen just once. Sequencing input: PBMCs. The chain links TRBV11-3 to TRBJ2-7; 10 nucleotides line up with TRBD2. The clonotype originates from a woman in her thirties or forties in good health and CMV-seronegative. The CDR3 DNA reads TGTGCCAGCAGCTTGGCTAGCGGGGGATACTACGAGCAGTACTTC. Protein product: CASSLASGGYYEQYF.